Included here is one TCR beta chain sequence, with context. This clone appeared once. Its target antigen remains unknown. Base-call qualities are not available, and no considerably larger clone is one nucleotide away. The entry originates in a study of T cell responses to AZD1222 COVID-19 vaccine (dated by TCRdb to the early 2020s). Regarding the study in general: A total of about 230 trial participants underwent TCR sequencing, of whom 207 received two doses of AZD1222 and about 26 received two doses of the MenACWY control vaccine. Trial participants were enrolled by age into subgroups of 18-55, 56-69 and 70-plus years, and around 150, 28 and 57 TCR-sequenced participants, respectively, were included in these subgroups.

The investigation overall reported the following: Because no samples from the day 14 peak response were available, repertoires could be characterized only after the peak T cell response. Most participants were white British and females outnumbered males, and the authors suggested that clonal diversity may have been underestimated. Conclusions about previously exposed vaccinees are limited because only six or seven AZD1222 recipients were SARS-CoV-2 seropositive at baseline. CD4 TCRs associated with the vaccine covered the entire spike protein, and the dominant responses were in regions 160-218 and 743-854. Epitopes outside the regions mutated in the B.1.351 and B.1.1.7 variants were reportedly recognized by nearly half of the unique spike-specific TCRs. In the small 56-69-year group, the increase in depth fell short of significance, most likely because of low power. After two AZD1222 doses, both the breadth and the depth of spike-specific TCRs were significantly higher than at day 0 and than in MenACWY recipients.

In the paper's terms, the time point label means: baseline before first vaccination. The treatment or condition label on this specimen signifies: meningococcal conjugate vaccine given as trial control. Vaccinee samples were obtained from the UK trials COV001 and COV002, which included a single-blind randomized controlled phase 2/3 trial of AZD1222 (ChAdOx1 nCoV-19) in healthy adults. Trial participant PBMC samples were collected at day 0 and day 28 after the second dose for TCRbeta chain sequencing. The CDR3 regions of human TCRbeta chains were subjected to immunosequencing. Per the authors' processing: Repertoire TCRs were checked for matches against a reference library of SARS-CoV-2-specific TCRs that had been generated using the MIRA antigen-specificity platform. Breadth meant the fraction of unique TCRs that were SARS-CoV-2-associated, whereas depth meant the fraction of total T cells that were SARS-CoV-2-associated. Each spike-specific TCR was assigned to its reactive spike region and to a CD4 or CD8 class using the MIRA data. Log10-transformed breadth and depth values were compared by one-way ANOVA with Sidak's multiple comparisons tests. TCRdb stores this immuneACCESS table with in-frame sequences only. Part of the clones is absent; in the studies checked, under half of the shortfall reflects unresolved V genes, and no reason is known for the rest. That table furnishes V, J and clone size, whereas the DNA furnished D and trimming. The sample includes 52,000 or so clones, with 85% to 90% observed a single time. Of the sample, roughly 20% falls within the top ten clones.

V is cut by 6 bases and J by 3 bases, and the space between the germline ends is 15 bases. CDR3 length: 15 amino acids, cysteine to phenylalanine. The retained sequence is limited to the CDR3, 45 bases, with the frame set at the first base. The CDR1 and CDR2 encoded by the germline V gene (reference sequence) are SGHAT and FQDESV. The receptor was isolated from an adult in good health. The sequenced sample was peripheral blood, obtained on day 0 of MenACWY control vaccination. The chain employs TRBV11-1 and TRBJ2-1, with the D gene tentatively TRBD1 or TRBD2, based on 5 matching bases in each. The CDR3 reads as follows: CASSQSRGVYNEQFF. The DNA reads as follows: TGTGCCAGCAGTCAAAGTCGAGGGGTCTACAATGAGCAGTTCTTC.